This TCR beta chain is drawn from a study of CD8 T cells in ankylosing spondylitis. This clonotype came up many times. Researchers built TCR beta libraries using quantitative 5'-RACE with molecular barcodes. Using its own MiXCR run on the 5' RACE reads, TCRdb lists one record per CDR3 protein. The sample comprises some 300,000 distinct CDR3 sequences, less than 25% of which are singletons, and roughly 3.4% rests with the top ten. The specimen sequenced was blood, either unsorted or a sorted T cell fraction (not recorded which). The receptor was isolated from a female donor with ankylosing spondylitis or in good health (not recorded which).

The CDR3 protein is CSASGWGRGTEAFF. DNA for the CDR3: TGCAGTGCTAGCGGCTGGGGGCGAGGCACTGAAGCTTTCTTT. The V call is TRBV20-1, the J call TRBJ1-1; perhaps TRBD1 as D (6 bases). Germline CDR1 and CDR2: DFQATT and SNEGSKA (reference sequence). The CDR3 has 14 amino acids. V was pared by 3 bases and J by 4 bases, with 15 bases between.